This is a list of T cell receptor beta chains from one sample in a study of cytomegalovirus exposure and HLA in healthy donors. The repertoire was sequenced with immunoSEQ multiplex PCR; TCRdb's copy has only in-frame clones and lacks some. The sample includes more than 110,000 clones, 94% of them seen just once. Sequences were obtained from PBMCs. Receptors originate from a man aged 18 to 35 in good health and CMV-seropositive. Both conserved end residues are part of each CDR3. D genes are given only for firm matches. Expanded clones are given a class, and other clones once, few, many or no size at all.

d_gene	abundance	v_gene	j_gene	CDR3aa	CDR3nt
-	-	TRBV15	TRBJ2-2	CATSRGAPGELFF	TGTGCCACCAGCAGAGGGGCGCCCGGGGAGCTGTTTTTT
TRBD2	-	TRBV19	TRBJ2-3	CASSNVLGGRADTQYF	TGTGCCAGTAGTAACGTCCTCGGCGGGAGGGCAGATACGCAGTATTTT
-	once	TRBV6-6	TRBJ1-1	CASSYLLGQLNTEAFF	TGTGCCAGCAGTTACCTCCTTGGACAGCTGAACACTGAAGCTTTCTTT
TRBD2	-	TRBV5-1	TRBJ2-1	CASSLITSGSFYNEQFF	TGCGCCAGCAGCTTAATCACTAGCGGGAGTTTTTACAATGAGCAGTTCTTC
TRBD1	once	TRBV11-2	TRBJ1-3	CASSLQGVTGNTIYF	TGTGCCAGCAGCCTACAGGGGGTCACTGGAAACACCATATATTTT
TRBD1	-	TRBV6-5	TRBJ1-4	CASSYSYRGDEKLFF	TGTGCCAGCAGTTACTCGTACAGGGGCGACGAAAAACTGTTTTTT
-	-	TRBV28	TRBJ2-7	CASAPGGEQYF	TGTGCCAGCGCCCCCGGGGGCGAGCAGTACTTC
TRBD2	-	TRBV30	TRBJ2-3	CAWRKLSGRDTQYF	TGTGCCTGGAGGAAGCTTAGCGGGAGAGATACGCAGTATTTT
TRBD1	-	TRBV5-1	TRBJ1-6	CASSEGQPSPYNSPLHF	TGCGCCAGCAGCGAGGGACAGCCTTCCCCCTATAATTCACCCCTCCACTTT
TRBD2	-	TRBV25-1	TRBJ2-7	CASEGLADYEQYF	TGTGCCAGCGAAGGACTAGCGGACTACGAGCAGTACTTC
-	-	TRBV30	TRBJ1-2	CAWSRGQHTF	TGTGCCTGGAGTCGGGGTCAACACACCTTC
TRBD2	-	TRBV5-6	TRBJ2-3	CASSLAAGEPTDTQYF	TGTGCCAGCAGCTTGGCCGCGGGGGAGCCCACAGATACGCAGTATTTT
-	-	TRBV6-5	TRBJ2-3	CASNPRRGGTQYF	TGTGCCAGCAACCCCAGGAGGGGTGGGACGCAGTATTTT
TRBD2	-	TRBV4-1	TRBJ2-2	CASSQSSGNTGELFF	TGCGCCAGCAGCCAGTCTAGCGGGAACACCGGGGAGCTGTTTTTT
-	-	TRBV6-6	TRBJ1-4	CASSYFGQATNEKLFF	TGTGCCAGCAGTTACTTCGGACAAGCAACTAATGAAAAACTGTTTTTT
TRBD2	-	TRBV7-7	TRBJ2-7	CASSLDAGGSEQYF	TGTGCTAGCAGCTTAGACGCGGGAGGATCTGAGCAGTACTTC
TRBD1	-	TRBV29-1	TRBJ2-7	CSVGTGAYEQYF	TGCAGCGTTGGGACAGGGGCCTACGAGCAGTACTTC
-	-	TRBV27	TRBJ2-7	CASSFRGTSYEQYF	TGTGCCAGCAGTTTTAGAGGGACATCCTACGAGCAGTACTTC
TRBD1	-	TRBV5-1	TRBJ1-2	CASSLGTGQPNYGYTF	TGCGCCAGCAGCTTGGGAACGGGACAGCCGAACTATGGCTACACCTTC
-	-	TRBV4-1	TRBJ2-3	CASRQTAGRGDTQYF	TGCGCCAGCAGGCAAACGGCGGGGAGAGGAGATACGCAGTATTTT
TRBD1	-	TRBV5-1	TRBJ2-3	CASSSRTGGPNTDTQYF	TGCGCCAGCAGCTCTCGGACAGGGGGGCCGAACACAGATACGCAGTATTTT
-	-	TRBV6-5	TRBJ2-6	CASAPQGSGANVLTF	TGTGCCAGCGCCCCACAGGGATCTGGGGCCAACGTCCTGACTTTC
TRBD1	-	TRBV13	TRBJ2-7	CASSGDRGGEQYF	TGTGCCAGCAGCGGGGACAGGGGTGGCGAGCAGTACTTC
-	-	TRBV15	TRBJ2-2	CATSTPGLPPTGELFF	TGTGCCACCAGCACCCCGGGACTCCCGCCCACCGGGGAGCTGTTTTTT
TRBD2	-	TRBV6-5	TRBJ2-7	CASHIAGHDYEQYF	TGTGCCAGCCACATAGCGGGCCATGACTACGAGCAGTACTTC
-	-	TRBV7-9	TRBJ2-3	CASSPAGIGRDTQYF	TGTGCCAGCAGCCCAGCGGGCATTGGGAGGGATACGCAGTATTTT
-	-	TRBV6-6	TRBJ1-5	CASTEVGNQPQHF	TGTGCCAGCACCGAAGTAGGCAATCAGCCCCAGCATTTT
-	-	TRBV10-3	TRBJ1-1	CAISGTSRVNTEAFF	TGTGCCATCAGTGGGACTTCGAGGGTGAACACTGAAGCTTTCTTT
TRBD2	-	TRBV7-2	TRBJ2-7	CASSLSGLAGEFYEQYF	TGTGCCAGCAGCTTGAGTGGACTAGCGGGAGAGTTCTACGAGCAGTACTTC
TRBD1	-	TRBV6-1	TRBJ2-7	CASREGQELSYEQYF	TGTGCCAGCAGAGAGGGACAGGAACTTTCCTACGAGCAGTACTTC
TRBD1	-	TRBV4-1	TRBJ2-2	CASSPPGTVYTGELFF	TGCGCCAGCAGCCCACCCGGGACAGTTTACACCGGGGAGCTGTTTTTT
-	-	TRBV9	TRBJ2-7	CASSVAGEGYEQYF	TGTGCCAGCAGCGTAGCGGGAGAGGGGTACGAGCAGTACTTC
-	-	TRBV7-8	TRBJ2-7	CASSPRPPVFEQYF	TGTGCCAGCAGCCCTAGGCCGCCCGTATTCGAGCAGTACTTC
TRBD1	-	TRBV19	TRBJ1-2	CASSRASGQGIYGYTF	TGTGCCAGTAGTAGGGCCTCGGGACAGGGGATCTATGGCTACACCTTC
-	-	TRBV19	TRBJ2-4	CAGDRKDNIQYF	TGTGCCGGAGATCGAAAGGATAACATTCAGTACTTC
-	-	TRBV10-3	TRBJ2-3	CAISGGLKNTDTQYF	TGTGCCATCAGTGGAGGACTCAAAAACACAGATACGCAGTATTTT
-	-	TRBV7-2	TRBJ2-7	CASSRSSEGSYEQYF	TGTGCCAGCAGCCGGTCTAGCGAGGGATCCTACGAGCAGTACTTC
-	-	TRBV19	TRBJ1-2	CASSIEPGLAYGYTF	TGTGCCAGTAGTATAGAGCCAGGGCTCGCCTATGGCTACACCTTC
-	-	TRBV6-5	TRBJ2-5	CASSEDRRWTQYF	TGTGCCAGCAGTGAAGACAGGCGTTGGACCCAGTACTTC
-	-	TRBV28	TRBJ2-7	CASSLFGTPGEQYF	TGTGCCAGCAGCCTCTTCGGGACTCCTGGGGAGCAGTACTTC
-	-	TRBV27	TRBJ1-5	CASSTGINQPQHF	TGTGCCAGCAGCACAGGGATTAATCAGCCCCAGCATTTT
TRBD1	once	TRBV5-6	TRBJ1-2	CASSLDSGRGLENYGYTF	TGTGCCAGCAGCTTGGATTCTGGCAGGGGGCTCGAAAACTATGGCTACACCTTC
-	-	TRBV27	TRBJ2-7	CASSLVRLGRDSYEQYF	TGTGCCAGCAGTTTAGTACGTCTAGGGCGGGACTCCTACGAGCAGTACTTC
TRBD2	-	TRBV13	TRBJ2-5	CASSSEREMGETQYF	TGTGCCAGCAGCTCGGAGCGGGAAATGGGAGAGACCCAGTACTTC
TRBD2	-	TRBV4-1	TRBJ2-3	CASSQDLSLAESTDTQYF	TGCGCCAGCAGCCAAGATCTCTCACTAGCGGAAAGCACAGATACGCAGTATTTT
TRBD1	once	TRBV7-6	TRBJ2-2	CASSFQGQGKNTGELFF	TGTGCCAGCAGCTTTCAAGGACAGGGAAAGAACACCGGGGAGCTGTTTTTT
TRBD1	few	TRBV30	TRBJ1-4	CAWSVGTGKKLFF	TGTGCCTGGAGTGTTGGGACAGGGAAAAAACTGTTTTTT
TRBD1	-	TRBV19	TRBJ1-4	CASSVDRGTNEKLFF	TGTGCCAGTAGCGTGGACAGGGGAACTAATGAAAAACTGTTTTTT
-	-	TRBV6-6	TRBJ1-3	CASSYSGQGSGNTIYF	TGTGCCAGCAGTTACTCGGGGCAGGGCTCAGGAAACACCATATATTTT